This T cell receptor (beta chain) emerged from a study of blood T cells in healthy people across ages. A sample-barcoded 5' primer and a J-beta primer mix were used in a second PCR of roughly 6 to 11 cycles. Researchers report that a template-switch adaptor with 12 random nucleotides tagged each cDNA molecule. Each CDR3 protein gets one entry after TCRdb re-called the 5' RACE reads with MiXCR. This sample has 550,000 to 800,000 distinct CDR3 sequences, with roughly 32% found just once. There are many counts of this clonotype. Individuals who donated were healthy Caucasians from Russia aged roughly 6 to 90. Total RNA extracted from each sample amounted to at least 6 micrograms. Germline V lookup: CDR1 SGHNT, CDR2 YYREEE (reference sequence). Trimming shortened V by 4 bases and J by 2 bases, and 22 bases separated the two germline ends. The CDR3 totals 17 residues.

This rearrangement joins TRBV5-4 to TRBJ2-7; a weak D match, TRBD2 (6 bases). The source material was blood. This receptor was taken from an elderly woman in good health. The CDR3 nucleotides are TGTGCCAGCAGCCCGGGACTGCCAAGGTCAACCACCTACGAGCAGTACTTC. Its translation: CASSPGLPRSTTYEQYF. The full variable domain, with the rest looked up from reference TRBV5-4 and TRBJ2-7, is ETGVTQSPTHLIKTRGQQVTLRCSSQSGHNTVSWYQQALGQGPQFIFQYYREEENGRGNFPPRFSGLQFPNYSSELNVNALELDDSALYLCASSPGLPRSTTYEQYFGPGTRLTVT.